The clone carrying this T cell receptor (beta chain) was seen a handful of times. Antigen: not known. The study ran its PCR with 60 Vbeta and 13 Jbeta primers. Some clones are missing from TCRdb's copy, which holds only in-frame ones; the method was immunoSEQ multiplex PCR. The sample holds a few hundred thousand clones, more than 65% seen once. These data come from a study of cytomegalovirus exposure and HLA in healthy donors. Study information: Early on, a data release was issued that held roughly 84 million unique TCRs from HLA-typed donors.

The CDR3 has 13 residues. V was pared by 5 bases and J by 4 bases, with 4 bases of the junction left unmatched. Germline CDR1 reads SEHNR; CDR2 reads FQNEAQ (reference sequence). Study conclusions and caveats: Available immune exposure information was restricted to CMV serostatus only. Researchers reported in a later analysis that a missense DCLRE1C variant was tied to TCR beta V- and J-gene trimming.

The sequencing input was PBMCs. The receptor was isolated from a woman aged 25 to 39 in good health and CMV-seronegative. The gene calls are TRBV7-9 and TRBJ1-2; 7 nucleotides agree with TRBD1. CDR3 DNA: TGTGCCAGCAGCCCGGGACAGATCTATGGCTACACCTTC. Translating it yields CASSPGQIYGYTF.